This is a list of T cell receptor beta chains from one sample in a study of blood T cell repertoires in COVID-19. The table came from immunoSEQ multiplex PCR; TCRdb's copy has only in-frame clones and leaves some out. Of about 390,000 clones listed, more than 75% are singletons. Material: peripheral blood. The receptors originated from a woman in her sixties or seventies with COVID-19, enrolled during active disease. The CDR3 runs from the conserved cysteine through the conserved F or W. A D gene is named only where the DNA matches it firmly. Rows may omit the clone size; those that give it use once, few, many or a size class.

cdr3_nt cdr3_aa j_call clone_size v_call d_call
TGTGCCAGTAGTTCTCACGGACAGCTGAATCAGCCCCAGCATTTT CASSSHGQLNQPQHF TRBJ1-5 NA TRBV19 NA
TGTGCCAGCAGTGAAGAAGGGCAGGGGCTTGGCTACACCTTC CASSEEGQGLGYTF TRBJ1-2 NA TRBV2 NA
TGTGCCAGCAGCCAAGCGGTGGGACAGGTCAATCAGCCCCAGCATTTT CASSQAVGQVNQPQHF TRBJ1-5 NA TRBV4-2 TRBD1
TGTGCCAGCAGCTCAACTCAAACAGGACGAATCTACGAGCAGTACTTC CASSSTQTGRIYEQYF TRBJ2-7 NA TRBV5-6 NA
TGTGCCAGCAGCTTAAGCGTGACAGGGGCCTACGAGCAGTACTTC CASSLSVTGAYEQYF TRBJ2-7 NA TRBV5-5 TRBD1
TGTGCCAGCAGTACCGGGACTCCGGGCACTGAAGCTTTCTTT CASSTGTPGTEAFF TRBJ1-1 NA TRBV7-3 NA
TGTGCCACCCCCTCCTGCGAGCAGTACTTC CATPSCEQYF TRBJ2-7 NA TRBV24-1 NA
TGTGCCAGCAGTTACCGACAGACTCAAGGAAACACCATATATTTT CASSYRQTQGNTIYF TRBJ1-3 NA TRBV6-5 NA
TGCAGTGCTAGAGAGGAGCAGACGCAGTATTTT CSAREEQTQYF TRBJ2-3 NA TRBV20-1 NA
TGTGCCAGTAGTTTACAGGGGGATCAGCCCCAGCATTTT CASSLQGDQPQHF TRBJ1-5 once TRBV19 TRBD1
TGTGCCAGCAGCCAGGCTAGCGGGGGGAAAGAGACCCAGTACTTC CASSQASGGKETQYF TRBJ2-5 once TRBV27 TRBD2
TGTGCCAGCAGCAGGACTAGCGGGAGTACAGATACGCAGTATTTT CASSRTSGSTDTQYF TRBJ2-3 NA TRBV9 TRBD2
TGTGCCAGCAGTGAGGCCGGGACAGGGGGGCACTTGGGTGAAAAACTGTTTTTT CASSEAGTGGHLGEKLFF TRBJ1-4 NA TRBV6-1 TRBD1
TGTGCCAGCAGCTCCCGCCTAGCGGGCGATAACAATGAGCAGTTCTTC CASSSRLAGDNNEQFF TRBJ2-1 NA TRBV28 TRBD2
TGCGCCAGCAAAAACAGGGAGAACTATGGCTACACCTTC CASKNRENYGYTF TRBJ1-2 once TRBV10-2 NA
TGTGCCAGCTCACCACCCAGGGGGACCCACTTCTTC CASSPPRGTHFF TRBJ1-2 NA TRBV18 TRBD1
TGTGCCAGCTCCTGGGGACAACTTGCGGCTTTCTTT CASSWGQLAAFF TRBJ1-1 NA TRBV2 NA
TGTGCCAGCAGGACCGGACAGGGGGCCACTGAAGCTTTCTTT CASRTGQGATEAFF TRBJ1-1 NA TRBV6-5 TRBD1
TGTGCCAGCAGCCGACAGGAGAACTACGAGCAGTACTTC CASSRQENYEQYF TRBJ2-7 few TRBV7-2 NA
TGTGCCAGCAGCTTGAAAACAGCTGGAAACACCATATATTTT CASSLKTAGNTIYF TRBJ1-3 NA TRBV5-8 NA
TGTGCCAGCAGCCAAGAAATGAGGGCGATGAACACTGAAGCTTTCTTT CASSQEMRAMNTEAFF TRBJ1-1 NA TRBV4-2 NA
TGTGCCAGCAGCACCCACAGGGGGCGATCCACTGAAGCTTTCTTT CASSTHRGRSTEAFF TRBJ1-1 NA TRBV3-1/TRBV3-2 TRBD1
TGTGCCAGCACGGAGAGCAATCAGCCCCAGCATTTT CASTESNQPQHF TRBJ1-5 NA TRBV6-5 NA